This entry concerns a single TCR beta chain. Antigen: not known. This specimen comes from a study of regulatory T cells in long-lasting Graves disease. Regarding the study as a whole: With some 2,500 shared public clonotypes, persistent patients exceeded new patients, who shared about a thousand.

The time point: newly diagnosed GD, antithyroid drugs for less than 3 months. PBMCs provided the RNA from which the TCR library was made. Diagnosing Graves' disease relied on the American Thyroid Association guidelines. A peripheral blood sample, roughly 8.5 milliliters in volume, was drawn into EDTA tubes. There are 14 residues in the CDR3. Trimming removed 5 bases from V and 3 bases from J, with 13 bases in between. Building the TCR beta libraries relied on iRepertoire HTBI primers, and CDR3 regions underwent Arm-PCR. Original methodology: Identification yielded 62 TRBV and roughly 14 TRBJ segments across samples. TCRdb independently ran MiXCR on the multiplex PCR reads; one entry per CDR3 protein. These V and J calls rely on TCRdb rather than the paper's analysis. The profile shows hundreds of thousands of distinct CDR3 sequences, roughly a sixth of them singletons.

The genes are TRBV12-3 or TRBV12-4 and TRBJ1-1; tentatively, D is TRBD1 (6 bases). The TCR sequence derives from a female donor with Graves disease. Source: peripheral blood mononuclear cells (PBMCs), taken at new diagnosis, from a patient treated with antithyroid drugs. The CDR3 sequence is CASSPTQGYTEAFF. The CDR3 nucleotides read TGTGCCAGCAGTCCGACACAGGGTTACACTGAAGCTTTCTTT.